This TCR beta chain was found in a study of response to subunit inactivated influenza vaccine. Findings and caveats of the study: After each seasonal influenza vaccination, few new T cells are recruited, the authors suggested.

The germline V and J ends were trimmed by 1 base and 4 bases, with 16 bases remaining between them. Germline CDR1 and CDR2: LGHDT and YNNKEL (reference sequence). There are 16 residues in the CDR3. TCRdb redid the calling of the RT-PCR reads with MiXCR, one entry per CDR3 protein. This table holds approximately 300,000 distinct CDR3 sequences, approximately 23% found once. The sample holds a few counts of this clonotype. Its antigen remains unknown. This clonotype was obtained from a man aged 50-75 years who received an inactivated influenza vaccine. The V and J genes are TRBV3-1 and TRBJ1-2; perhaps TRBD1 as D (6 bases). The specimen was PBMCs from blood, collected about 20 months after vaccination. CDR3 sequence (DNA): TGTGCCAGCAGCCAAGGACCGCCGGGGGGCGGCTATGGCTACACCTTC. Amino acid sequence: CASSQGPPGGGYGYTF.